This T cell receptor beta chain was identified in a study of response to subunit inactivated influenza vaccine. The CDR3 totals 16 residues. V dropped 0 bases and J dropped 1; count of bases not matched to a gene: 5. The germline V gene has CDR1 LGHNA and CDR2 YSLEER. TCRdb re-analysed the RT-PCR reads in MiXCR, keeping a single row per CDR3 protein. The table lists around 480,000 distinct CDR3 sequences, 16% of them singletons. As regards this clonotype: Its antigen is unidentified.

The study, taken as a whole, reports: It was suggested by the authors that few new T cells are recruited by each seasonal influenza vaccination.

The clonotype comes from a man aged 45-69 years who received an inactivated influenza vaccine. Sequences were derived from CD4+ T cells sorted from PBMCs, sampled less than 30 months after vaccination. The chain joins TRBV4-3 to TRBJ1-1, with TRBD1 identical over 7 bases. CDR3 amino acids: CASSQELNRGNTEAFF. The CDR3 region has the DNA TGCGCCAGCAGCCAAGAACTGAACAGGGGGAACACTGAAGCTTTCTTT.